The entry below describes one TCR beta chain. These data are taken from a study of blood T cell repertoires in COVID-19. At the level of the study: Sites in the United States, Italy and Spain provided acute and convalescent COVID-19 samples. T cells, B-cell-depleted T cells, or PBMCs provided the cDNA or gDNA that served as material.

As originally analysed: Reference gene primer amplification gave nucleated cell count estimates. The data were produced by immunoSEQ multiplex PCR, yet TCRdb's version contains in-frame clones alone and is incomplete. That table is the source of V, J and clone size, and D and trimming were worked out from the DNA. The sample includes fewer than 20,000 clones, around nine tenths seen only once; the top ten take roughly 4.7%. The CDR3 contains 12 residues. In germline, CDR1 is ENHRY, CDR2 SYGVKD. Trimming took 3 bases from V and 8 from J, leaving 10 bases between them. The clonotype originates from a man aged 55-75 years with active COVID-19. Sequencing was done on a sample of peripheral blood. The V and J genes are TRBV10-3 and TRBJ1-1, with D unclear. The CDR3 sequence is CAISEGKEEAFF. The CDR3 region has the DNA TGTGCCATCAGTGAAGGCAAGGAGGAAGCTTTCTTT.